Listed below are T cell receptor beta chains from one sample, sequenced in a study of blood T cells in healthy people across ages. TCRdb ran MiXCR on the 5' RACE reads and lists one entry per CDR3 protein. The sample shows roughly 1.9 million distinct CDR3 sequences, around 40% of them seen only once. Sample: blood. These receptors all stem from a human donor in good health. Both conserved end residues are part of each CDR3. Each record gives: CDR3 protein, CDR3 DNA, D gene, clone size, J gene, V gene. The D gene is left open where the match is weak. Rows give clone size only sometimes, using once, few, many, or a class for an expanded clone.

CDR3 protein: CASSLRTGGNEAFF
CDR3 DNA: TGTGCCAGCAGCCTGAGGACAGGGGGCAATGAAGCTTTCTTT
D gene: TRBD1
clone size: once
J gene: TRBJ1-1
V gene: TRBV7-2

CDR3 protein: CASSPTQGVEQFF
CDR3 DNA: TGCGCCAGCAGTCCAACTCAAGGGGTCGAGCAGTTCTTC
D gene: .
clone size: .
J gene: TRBJ2-1
V gene: TRBV5-1

CDR3 protein: CASTGSGVPYNEQFF
CDR3 DNA: TGTGCCAGCACTGGTAGCGGGGTTCCGTACAATGAGCAGTTCTTC
D gene: TRBD2
clone size: few
J gene: TRBJ2-1
V gene: TRBV12-3/TRBV12-4

CDR3 protein: CASSLKGFAGELFF
CDR3 DNA: TGTGCCAGCAGCTTGAAAGGGTTCGCCGGGGAGCTGTTTTTT
D gene: .
clone size: .
J gene: TRBJ2-2
V gene: TRBV11-3

CDR3 protein: CASSQNMGETQYF
CDR3 DNA: TGCGCCAGCAGCCAAAATATGGGGGAGACCCAGTACTTC
D gene: .
clone size: .
J gene: TRBJ2-5
V gene: TRBV4-3

CDR3 protein: CAIRVGSNQPQHF
CDR3 DNA: TGTGCCATCAGGGTGGGAAGCAATCAGCCCCAGCATTTT
D gene: .
clone size: .
J gene: TRBJ1-5
V gene: TRBV10-3

CDR3 protein: CATSFGTLYEQYF
CDR3 DNA: TGTGCCACCAGCTTTGGGACTCTCTACGAGCAGTACTTC
D gene: .
clone size: many
J gene: TRBJ2-7
V gene: TRBV15

CDR3 protein: CAWGQVGGYTF
CDR3 DNA: TGTGCCTGGGGACAGGTTGGCGGCTACACCTTC
D gene: TRBD1
clone size: .
J gene: TRBJ1-2
V gene: TRBV30

CDR3 protein: CASSLAEPYEQYF
CDR3 DNA: TGTGCCAGCAGCTTAGCGGAGCCCTACGAGCAGTACTTC
D gene: .
clone size: few
J gene: TRBJ2-7
V gene: TRBV7-9

CDR3 protein: CASSLATSGGGVDTRYF
CDR3 DNA: TGTGCCAGCAGCTTAGCGACTAGCGGGGGGGGAGTGGATACGCGGTATTTT
D gene: TRBD2
clone size: .
J gene: TRBJ2-3
V gene: TRBV7-9

CDR3 protein: CASSPTPQGRMANTEAFF
CDR3 DNA: TGCGCCAGCAGCCCCACCCCGCAGGGGAGAATGGCGAACACTGAAGCTTTCTTT
D gene: .
clone size: .
J gene: TRBJ1-1
V gene: TRBV5-1

CDR3 protein: CASSGRAETQYF
CDR3 DNA: TGTGCCAGCAGCGGTCGAGCGGAGACCCAGTACTTC
D gene: .
clone size: few
J gene: TRBJ2-5
V gene: TRBV7-6

CDR3 protein: CSARGGLGLIDTQYF
CDR3 DNA: TGCAGTGCTAGGGGGGGACTAGGGCTGATAGATACGCAGTATTTT
D gene: TRBD2
clone size: .
J gene: TRBJ2-3
V gene: TRBV20-1

CDR3 protein: CATSRDRALGYGYTF
CDR3 DNA: TGTGCCACCAGCAGAGATCGGGCCCTCGGCTATGGCTACACCTTC
D gene: .
clone size: .
J gene: TRBJ1-2
V gene: TRBV15

CDR3 protein: CSARDEAGDPFGNTIYF
CDR3 DNA: TGCAGTGCTAGAGATGAGGCCGGCGATCCTTTTGGAAACACCATATATTTT
D gene: .
clone size: few
J gene: TRBJ1-3
V gene: TRBV20-1

CDR3 protein: CSAKDRGPYEQYF
CDR3 DNA: TGCAGTGCTAAGGACAGGGGACCCTACGAGCAGTACTTC
D gene: TRBD1
clone size: few
J gene: TRBJ2-7
V gene: TRBV20-1

CDR3 protein: CASSPYRGTYNEQFF
CDR3 DNA: TGTGCCAGCAGTCCTTACAGGGGCACCTACAATGAGCAGTTCTTC
D gene: TRBD1
clone size: .
J gene: TRBJ2-1
V gene: TRBV28

CDR3 protein: CSPRLVFPYNEQFF
CDR3 DNA: TGCAGTCCTCGACTAGTTTTCCCCTACAATGAGCAGTTCTTC
D gene: .
clone size: .
J gene: TRBJ2-1
V gene: TRBV20-1

CDR3 protein: CASSLVTGGLLEAFF
CDR3 DNA: TGCGCCAGCAGCTTGGTAACGGGCGGCTTACTTGAAGCTTTCTTT
D gene: .
clone size: .
J gene: TRBJ1-1
V gene: TRBV5-1

CDR3 protein: CASSFNAGGGETQYF
CDR3 DNA: TGTGCCAGCAGCTTCAACGCGGGTGGGGGAGAGACCCAGTACTTC
D gene: .
clone size: .
J gene: TRBJ2-5
V gene: TRBV7-2

CDR3 protein: CATSRGTRTYEQYF
CDR3 DNA: TGTGCCACCAGCAGAGGGACAAGAACCTACGAGCAGTACTTC
D gene: .
clone size: few
J gene: TRBJ2-7
V gene: TRBV15

CDR3 protein: CASSLERSSTGELFF
CDR3 DNA: TGTGCCAGCAGTTTAGAAAGGTCGAGCACCGGGGAGCTGTTTTTT
D gene: .
clone size: .
J gene: TRBJ2-2
V gene: TRBV28

CDR3 protein: CASSERRPTQPQHF
CDR3 DNA: TGCGCCAGCAGTGAGCGCAGACCCACGCAGCCCCAGCATTTT
D gene: .
clone size: .
J gene: TRBJ1-5
V gene: TRBV10-2